This T cell receptor (beta chain) originates from a study of T cells in Graves' hyperthyroidism and ophthalmopathy. This clonotype was recorded at least ten times. Its antigen is currently unknown. Amplification yielded TCR beta CDR3 regions, with RNA transcripts as the source. TCR CDR3 regions were first amplified by RT-PCR with HTBI primers. TCRdb re-analysed the multiplex PCR reads in MiXCR, keeping a single row per CDR3 protein. Found here are fewer than 450,000 distinct CDR3 sequences, roughly 17% of them singletons; the top ten hold 34%. Patients were aged 18 to 65, had disease duration under 2 months, and had newly diagnosed hyperthyroidism. Exclusion of a patient resulted from uncontrolled infection, other autoimmune disease, pregnancy or lactation. Study-wide results and limits: Ophthalmopathy was identified by the model a median about 6.8 months ahead of onset.

V lost 5 bases and J lost 4; bases outside the gene matches: 10. This CDR3 spans 15 amino acids. The germline gives CDR1 SNHLY, CDR2 FYNNEI. This clonotype was sampled from a woman in her twenties or thirties with Graves' hyperthyroidism that later progressed to Graves' ophthalmopathy. The chain uses TRBV2 and TRBJ1-2; the match to TRBD1 covers 7 bases. The sample consisted of blood. This CDR3 reads CASSFDGQAIYGYTF. The DNA of the CDR3 is TGTGCCAGCAGTTTCGACGGACAGGCGATCTATGGCTACACCTTC.